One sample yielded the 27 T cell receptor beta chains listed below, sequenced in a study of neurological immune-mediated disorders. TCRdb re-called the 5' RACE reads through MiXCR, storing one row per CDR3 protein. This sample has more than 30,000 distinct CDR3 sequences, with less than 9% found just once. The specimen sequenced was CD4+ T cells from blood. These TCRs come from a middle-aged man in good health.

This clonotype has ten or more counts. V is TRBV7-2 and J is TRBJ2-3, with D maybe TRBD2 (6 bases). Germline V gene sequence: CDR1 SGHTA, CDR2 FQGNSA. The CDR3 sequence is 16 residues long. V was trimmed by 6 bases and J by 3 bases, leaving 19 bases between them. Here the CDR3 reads CASRPLGLSLTDTQYF. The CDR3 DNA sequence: TGTGCCAGCAGGCCCCTGGGACTTTCACTGACAGATACGCAGTATTTT. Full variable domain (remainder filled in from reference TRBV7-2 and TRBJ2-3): GAGVSQSPSNKVTEKGKDVELRCDPISGHTALYWYRQSLGQGLEFLIYFQGNSAPDKSGLPSDRFSAERTGGSVSTLTIQRTQQEDSAVYLCASRPLGLSLTDTQYFGPGTRLTVL.

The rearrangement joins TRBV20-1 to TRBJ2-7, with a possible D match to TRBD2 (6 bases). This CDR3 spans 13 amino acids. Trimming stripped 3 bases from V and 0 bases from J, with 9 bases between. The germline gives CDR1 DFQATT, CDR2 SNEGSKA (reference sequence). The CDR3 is CSASPGDSYEQYF. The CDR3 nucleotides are TGCAGTGCTAGTCCGGGGGACTCCTACGAGCAGTACTTC.

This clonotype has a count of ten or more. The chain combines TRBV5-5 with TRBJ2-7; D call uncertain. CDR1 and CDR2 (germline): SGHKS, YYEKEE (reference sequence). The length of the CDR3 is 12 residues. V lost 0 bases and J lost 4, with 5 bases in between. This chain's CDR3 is CASSLVEYEQYF. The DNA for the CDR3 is TGTGCCAGCAGCTTGGTGGAGTACGAGCAGTACTTC.

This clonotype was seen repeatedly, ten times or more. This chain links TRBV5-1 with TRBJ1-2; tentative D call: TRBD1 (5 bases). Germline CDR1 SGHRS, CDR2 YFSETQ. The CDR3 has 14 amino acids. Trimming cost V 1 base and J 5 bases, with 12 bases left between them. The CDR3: CASSLSGAGYGYTF. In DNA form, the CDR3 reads TGCGCCAGCAGCTTGTCCGGGGCTGGGTATGGCTACACCTTC.

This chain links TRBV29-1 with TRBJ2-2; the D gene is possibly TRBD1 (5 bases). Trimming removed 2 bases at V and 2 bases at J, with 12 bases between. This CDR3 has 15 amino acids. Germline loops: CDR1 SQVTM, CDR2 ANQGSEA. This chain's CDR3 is CSVEKAGINTGELFF. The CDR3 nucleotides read TGCAGCGTTGAAAAGGCAGGGATTAACACCGGGGAGCTGTTTTTT.

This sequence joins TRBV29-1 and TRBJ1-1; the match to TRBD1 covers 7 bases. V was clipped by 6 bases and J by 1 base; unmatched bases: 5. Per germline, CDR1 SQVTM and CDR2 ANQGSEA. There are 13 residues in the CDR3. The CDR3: CSVLRQGNTEAFF. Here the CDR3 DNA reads TGCAGCGTCCTTCGACAGGGGAACACTGAAGCTTTCTTT.

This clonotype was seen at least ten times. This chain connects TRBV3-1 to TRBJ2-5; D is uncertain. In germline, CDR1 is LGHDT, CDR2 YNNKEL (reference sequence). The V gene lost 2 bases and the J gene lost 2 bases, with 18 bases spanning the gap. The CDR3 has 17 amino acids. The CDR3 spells CASSQRANVRNQETQYF. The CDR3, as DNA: TGTGCCAGCAGCCAACGGGCGAACGTAAGGAATCAAGAGACCCAGTACTTC.

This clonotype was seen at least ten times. The CDR3 protein is CSASSVGVGSGNTIYF. In DNA, the CDR3 is TGCAGTGCTAGTTCGGTGGGTGTGGGCTCTGGAAACACCATATATTTT. The J gene is TRBJ1-3, the V gene TRBV20-1; D not certain. The V gene lost 3 bases and the J gene lost 0 bases, with 15 bases spanning the gap. Germline CDR1 DFQATT, CDR2 SNEGSKA (reference sequence). This CDR3 spans 16 amino acids.

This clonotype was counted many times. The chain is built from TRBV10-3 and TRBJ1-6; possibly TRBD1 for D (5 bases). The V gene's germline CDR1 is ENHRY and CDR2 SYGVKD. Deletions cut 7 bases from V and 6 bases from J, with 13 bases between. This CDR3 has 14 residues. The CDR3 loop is CAITRGSGNSPLHF. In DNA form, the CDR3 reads TGTGCCATCACGAGGGGTTCGGGTAATTCACCCCTCCACTTT.

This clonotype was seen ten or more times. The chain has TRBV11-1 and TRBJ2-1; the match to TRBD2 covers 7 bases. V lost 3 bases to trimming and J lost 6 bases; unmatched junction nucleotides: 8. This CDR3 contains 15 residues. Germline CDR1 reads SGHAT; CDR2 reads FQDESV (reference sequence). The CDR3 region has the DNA TGTGCCAGCAGCTTGGAGCGGGGAGCGCCCAATGAGCAGTTCTTC. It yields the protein CASSLERGAPNEQFF.

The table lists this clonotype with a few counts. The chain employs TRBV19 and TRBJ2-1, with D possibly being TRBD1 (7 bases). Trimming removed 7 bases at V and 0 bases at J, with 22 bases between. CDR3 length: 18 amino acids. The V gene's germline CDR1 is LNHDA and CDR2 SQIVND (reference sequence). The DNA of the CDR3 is TGTGCCAGTAAAATTGGGACAGCGGGTCCAAGCTCCTACAATGAGCAGTTCTTC. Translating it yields CASKIGTAGPSSYNEQFF.

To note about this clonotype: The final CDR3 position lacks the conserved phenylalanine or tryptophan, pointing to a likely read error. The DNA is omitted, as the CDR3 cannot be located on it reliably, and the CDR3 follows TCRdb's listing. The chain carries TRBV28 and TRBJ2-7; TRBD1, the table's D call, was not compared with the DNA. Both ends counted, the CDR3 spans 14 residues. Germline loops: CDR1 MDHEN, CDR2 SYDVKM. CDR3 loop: CASSPGGRSGEKYL.

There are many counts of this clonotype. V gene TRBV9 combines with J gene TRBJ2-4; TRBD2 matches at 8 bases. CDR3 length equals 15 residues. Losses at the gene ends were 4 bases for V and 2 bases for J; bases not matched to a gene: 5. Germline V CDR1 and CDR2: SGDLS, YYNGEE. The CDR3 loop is CASSRSGRTKNIQYF. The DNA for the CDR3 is TGTGCCAGCAGCAGGAGCGGGAGAACCAAAAACATTCAGTACTTC.

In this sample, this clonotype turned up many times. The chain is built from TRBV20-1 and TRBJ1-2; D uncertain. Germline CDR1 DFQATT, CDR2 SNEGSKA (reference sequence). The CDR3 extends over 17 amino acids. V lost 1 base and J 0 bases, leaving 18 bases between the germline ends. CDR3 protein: CSARGGPATPTNYGYTF. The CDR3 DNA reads TGCAGTGCTAGAGGTGGGCCAGCGACCCCCACTAACTATGGCTACACCTTC.

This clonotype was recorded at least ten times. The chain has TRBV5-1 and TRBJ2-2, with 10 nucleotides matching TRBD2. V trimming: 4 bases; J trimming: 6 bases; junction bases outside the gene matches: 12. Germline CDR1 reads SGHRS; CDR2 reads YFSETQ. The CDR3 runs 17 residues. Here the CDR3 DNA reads TGCGCCAGCAGCCCAAAGGTGACTAGCGGGTTCTCCGGGGAGCTGTTTTTT. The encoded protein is CASSPKVTSGFSGELFF.

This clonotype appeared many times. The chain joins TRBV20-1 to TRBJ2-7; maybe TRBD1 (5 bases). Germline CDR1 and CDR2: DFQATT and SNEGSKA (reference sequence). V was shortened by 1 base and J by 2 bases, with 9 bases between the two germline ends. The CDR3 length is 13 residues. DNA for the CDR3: TGCAGTGCTAGAGGGACAACCACCTACGAGCAGTACTTC. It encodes CSARGTTTYEQYF.

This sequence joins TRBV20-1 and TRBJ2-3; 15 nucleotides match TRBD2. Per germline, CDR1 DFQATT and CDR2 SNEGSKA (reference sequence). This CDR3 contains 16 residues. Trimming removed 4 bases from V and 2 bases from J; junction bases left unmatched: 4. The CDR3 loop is CSATGTSGGITDTQYF. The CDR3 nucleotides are TGCAGTGCTACCGGGACTAGCGGGGGGATCACAGATACGCAGTATTTT.

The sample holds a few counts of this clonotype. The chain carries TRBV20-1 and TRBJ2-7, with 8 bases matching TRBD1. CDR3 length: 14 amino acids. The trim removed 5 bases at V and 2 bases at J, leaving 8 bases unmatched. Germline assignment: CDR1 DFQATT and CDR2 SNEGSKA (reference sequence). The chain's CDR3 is CSAHDRGVAYEQYF. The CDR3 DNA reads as TGCAGTGCTCATGACAGGGGCGTCGCCTACGAGCAGTACTTC.

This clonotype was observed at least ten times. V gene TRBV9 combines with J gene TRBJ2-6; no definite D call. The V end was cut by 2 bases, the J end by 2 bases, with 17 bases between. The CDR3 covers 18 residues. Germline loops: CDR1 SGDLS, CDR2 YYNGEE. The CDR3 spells CASSVYAPALPGANVLTF. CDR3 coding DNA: TGTGCCAGCAGCGTTTATGCGCCAGCCCTTCCTGGGGCCAACGTCCTGACTTTC.

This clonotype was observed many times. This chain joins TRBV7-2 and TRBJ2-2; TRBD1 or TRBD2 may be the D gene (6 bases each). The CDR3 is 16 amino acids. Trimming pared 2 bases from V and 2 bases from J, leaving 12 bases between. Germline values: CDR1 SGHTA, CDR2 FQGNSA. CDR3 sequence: CASSLNGGLNTGELFF. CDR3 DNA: TGTGCCAGCAGCTTAAACGGGGGCCTAAACACCGGGGAGCTGTTTTTT.

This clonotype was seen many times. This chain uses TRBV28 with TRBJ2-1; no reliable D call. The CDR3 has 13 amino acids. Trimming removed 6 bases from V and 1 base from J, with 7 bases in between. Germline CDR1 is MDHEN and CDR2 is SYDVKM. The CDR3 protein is CASRAGSYNEQFF. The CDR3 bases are TGTGCCAGCAGGGCCGGTTCCTACAATGAGCAGTTCTTC.

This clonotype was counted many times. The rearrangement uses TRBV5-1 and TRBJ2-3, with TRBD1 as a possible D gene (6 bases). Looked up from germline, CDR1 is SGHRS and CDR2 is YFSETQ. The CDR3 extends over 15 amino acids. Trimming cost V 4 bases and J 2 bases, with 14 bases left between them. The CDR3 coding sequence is TGCGCCAGCAGCCTCCGCGGACAGACCACAGATACGCAGTATTTT. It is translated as CASSLRGQTTDTQYF. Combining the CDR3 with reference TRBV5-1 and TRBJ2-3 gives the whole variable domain KAGVTQTPRYLIKTRGQQVTLSCSPISGHRSVSWYQQTPGQGLQFLFEYFSETQRNKGNFPGRFSGRQFSNSRSEMNVSTLELGDSALYLCASSLRGQTTDTQYFGPGTRLTVL.

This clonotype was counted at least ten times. The CDR3 coding sequence is TGCAGTGCTAGCGGCTACACGCGGGAGTGGGACAATGAGCAGTTCTTC. This codes for CSASGYTREWDNEQFF. V is TRBV20-1 and J is TRBJ2-1; 7 bases line up with TRBD2. From germline, CDR1 is DFQATT and CDR2 SNEGSKA (reference sequence). Trimming took 3 bases from V and 5 from J; bases not matched to a gene: 13. This CDR3 region has 16 residues.

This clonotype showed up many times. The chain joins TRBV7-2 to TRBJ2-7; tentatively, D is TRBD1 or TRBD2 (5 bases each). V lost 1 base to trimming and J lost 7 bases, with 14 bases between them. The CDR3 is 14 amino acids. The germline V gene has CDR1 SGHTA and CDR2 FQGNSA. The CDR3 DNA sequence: TGTGCCAGCAGCTTAGTGGGACCAGCTACGGAGCAGTACTTC. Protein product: CASSLVGPATEQYF.

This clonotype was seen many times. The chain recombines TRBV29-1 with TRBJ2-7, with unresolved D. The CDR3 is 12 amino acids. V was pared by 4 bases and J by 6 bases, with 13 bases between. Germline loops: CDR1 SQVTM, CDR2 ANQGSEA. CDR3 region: CSVALFLGEQYF. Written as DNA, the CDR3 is TGCAGCGTTGCTCTGTTTTTGGGCGAGCAGTACTTC.

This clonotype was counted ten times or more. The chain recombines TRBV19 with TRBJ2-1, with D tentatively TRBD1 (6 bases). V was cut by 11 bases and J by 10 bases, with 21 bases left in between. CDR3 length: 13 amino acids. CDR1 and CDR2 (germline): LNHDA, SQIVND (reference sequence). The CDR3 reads CAGRGTLQFEQFF. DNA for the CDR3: TGTGCCGGAAGGGGGACCCTCCAGTTCGAGCAGTTCTTC.

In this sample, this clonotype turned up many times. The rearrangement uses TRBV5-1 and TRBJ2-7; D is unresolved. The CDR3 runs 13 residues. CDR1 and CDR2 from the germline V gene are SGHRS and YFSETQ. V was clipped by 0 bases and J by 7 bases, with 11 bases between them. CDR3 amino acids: CASSLGTLGEQYF. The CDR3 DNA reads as TGCGCCAGCAGCTTGGGGACCTTGGGGGAGCAGTACTTC.